Following are 8 T cell receptor beta chains from one sample sequenced in a study of T-cell memory formation after mild COVID-19. TCRdb analysed the 5' RACE reads with MiXCR anew, one entry per CDR3 protein. Among 450,000 or so distinct CDR3 sequences listed, over 15% were seen once. Sequencing used PBMCs or a T cell subset sorted from them (not recorded which). The receptors shown here come from an adult woman who had mild COVID-19 (a few samples of this study predate the infection). Cell type and time point are not known.

The CDR3 loop reads CAWSKEIATNEKLFF. The DNA for the CDR3 is TGTGCCTGGAGTAAGGAGATTGCAACTAATGAAAAACTGTTTTTT. This rearrangement joins TRBV30 to TRBJ1-4; D not certain. V shed 2 bases and J shed 0 bases, with 10 bases lying between them. Looked up from germline, CDR1 is GTSNPN and CDR2 is SVGIG (reference sequence). The CDR3 has 15 residues.

V gene TRBV5-1 combines with J gene TRBJ2-1; no clear D gene. CDR1 is SGHRS, CDR2 YFSETQ, per germline. Trimming left V 0 bases short and J 6 bases short, with 7 bases between. CDR3 length equals 13 residues. The CDR3 DNA sequence: TGCGCCAGCAGCTTGGAATTCTTCAATGAGCAGTTCTTC. Its protein product is CASSLEFFNEQFF.

V and J are TRBV5-6 and TRBJ2-6; D ambiguous. Trimming shortened V by 1 base and J by 0 bases, and 11 bases separated the two germline ends. This CDR3 contains 17 residues. Germline assignment: CDR1 SGHDT and CDR2 YYEEEE. The CDR3 region is CASSLYRSRSGANVLTF. The CDR3 bases are TGTGCCAGCAGCTTGTACAGATCTCGCTCTGGGGCCAACGTCCTGACTTTC.

CDR3 protein: CASSRDRQDTQYF. Here the CDR3 DNA reads TGTGCCAGCAGTAGAGACAGGCAAGATACGCAGTATTTT. The rearrangement links TRBV6-5 to TRBJ2-3; perhaps TRBD1 as D (6 bases). The CDR3 sequence is 13 residues long. From germline, CDR1 is MNHEY and CDR2 SVGAGI. V was pared by 5 bases and J by 5 bases, with 11 bases between.

The rearrangement uses TRBV20-1 and TRBJ2-7; 10 bases line up with TRBD2. With 5 bases clipped from V and 3 bases from J, the junction kept 4 bases outside the gene matches. The CDR3 contains 13 residues. Germline-derived CDR1 and CDR2 are DFQATT and SNEGSKA (reference sequence). The CDR3: CSALAGGLYEQYF. The CDR3 nucleotides read TGCAGTGCTTTAGCGGGAGGCCTCTACGAGCAGTACTTC.

This clonotype was detected only a few times. J is TRBJ1-5 and V is TRBV7-9; weak D call: TRBD1 (6 bases). V lost 2 bases and J lost 3, with 8 bases in between. The CDR3 runs to 14 residues. From germline, CDR1 is SEHNR and CDR2 FQNEAQ (reference sequence). CDR3 protein: CASSLRGANQPQHF. CDR3 bases: TGTGCCAGCAGCTTACGGGGGGCCAATCAGCCCCAGCATTTT.

This clonotype was detected only a few times. The chain links TRBV18 to TRBJ1-4, with 12 bases matching TRBD1. This CDR3 is 16 amino acids long. Germline assignment: CDR1 KGHSH and CDR2 LQKENI. V shed 1 base, J shed 8 bases, and the junction held 5 bases outside the gene matches. The CDR3 sequence is CASSPQAGQGAEKLFF. Written as DNA, the CDR3 is TGTGCCAGCTCACCACAGGCGGGACAGGGGGCAGAAAAACTGTTTTTT.

This clonotype has just a few counts. The chain recombines TRBV9 with TRBJ2-3; no reliable D call. The ends were cut back, 0 bases at V and 4 bases at J, with 9 bases in the middle. Germline CDR1 SGDLS, CDR2 YYNGEE. The CDR3 runs to 14 residues. The CDR3 DNA sequence: TGTGCCAGCAGCGTAGCGAGCGACCCAGATACGCAGTATTTT. It yields the protein CASSVASDPDTQYF.